This record covers a single T cell receptor beta chain. Its antigen remains unidentified. Trimming cost V 5 bases and J 6 bases; bases outside gene matches: 5. This CDR3 is built from 13 residues. This sample is part of a study of T-cell memory formation after mild COVID-19. Study-wide findings and caveats: Mainly in CM and EM were contracting CD4+ clones; CD8+ were in EMRA.

Constant-segment primers and 5'RACE yielded cDNA libraries for TCR alpha and TCR beta, each carrying sample barcodes and UMIs. TCRdb fed the 5' RACE reads into MiXCR, producing one record per CDR3 protein. Here the sample spans about 310,000 distinct CDR3 sequences, roughly a fifth being singletons. The sequenced sample consisted of PBMCs or a T cell subset sorted from them (not recorded which). The chain has TRBV12-3 or TRBV12-4 and TRBJ2-3, with TRBD1 matching over 7 bases. The receptor was isolated from a man aged 18 to 30 who had mild COVID-19 (a few samples of this study predate the infection). Cell type and time point are not known. This CDR3 reads CASSGTVGDTQYF. CDR3 bases: TGTGCCAGCAGTGGGACAGTAGGGGATACGCAGTATTTT.